This T cell receptor (beta chain) emerged from a study of T cell repertoires in cytomegalovirus infection. Study-level information: Alongside well-studied HLA-B-restricted CMV epitopes, recently identified HLA-C-restricted CMV epitopes were also used.

Per germline, CDR1 MGHRA and CDR2 YSYEKL. Trimming removed 1 base at V and 0 bases at J, with 7 bases between. The length of the CDR3 is 14 residues. Study-wide results and limits: Using cumulative public TCR beta family frequency, the authors identified those who carried CMV together with the relevant HLA.

Each CDR3 protein is one row after TCRdb ran MiXCR on the reads. The data contain about 740,000 distinct CDR3 sequences, about 33% of them seen just once; the ten biggest clones take up 15% to 20%. Of note for this clonotype: The antigen is not known.

The chain joins TRBV4-1 to TRBJ2-7, with a possible D match to TRBD1 (5 bases). The sequences come from cultured PBMCs, collected from culture after CMV antigen stimulation. The TCR comes from a human donor in good health (CMV status not recorded). Some clones in this sample may be carry-over from other donors' samples. CDR3 nucleotides: TGCGCCAGCAGCCAAGTACAGGACTCCTACGAGCAGTACTTC. Protein sequence: CASSQVQDSYEQYF.